Presented here are 17 T cell receptor beta chains from one specimen sequenced in a study of identical twins (dated by TCRdb to between 2015 and 2016). Libraries came from 5' RACE. Sequencing instrument: Illumina HiSeq 2000. TCRdb cleaned the public reads at Q25 with fastp, built clones with MiXCR and kept in-frame beta chains. Every distinct CDR3 protein forms one entry, paired with its most common genes and DNA. The sample yields 420,000 or so distinct CDR3 sequences; about a fifth were counted once. The top ten clonotypes cover roughly an eighth of the sample. The sequenced sample consisted of naive T cells sorted from blood. The meaning of the sample's cell subset or site label: cells isolated with a human naive T-cell isolation kit. The receptors were gathered from a man in his fifties or sixties in good health.

This clonotype was picked up many times. The chain links TRBV4-2 to TRBJ2-7; D call uncertain. CDR3 length: 13 amino acids. V dropped 0 bases and J dropped 5 bases, with 8 bases sitting between them. Germline lookup yields CDR1 LGHNA and CDR2 YNFKEQ. The CDR3 loop is CASSQDMGDEQYF. CDR3 DNA sequence: TGTGCCAGCAGCCAAGATATGGGCGACGAGCAGTACTTC.

The chain couples TRBV7-9 to TRBJ1-3; unclear D gene. The CDR3 consists of 15 residues. Trimming left V 5 bases short and J 1 base short, with 12 bases between. Germline CDR1 is SEHNR and CDR2 is FQNEAQ (reference sequence). The CDR3 loop reads CASSLLERSGNTIYF. The DNA of the CDR3 is TGTGCCAGCAGCCTACTAGAGAGGTCTGGAAACACCATATATTTT.

This clonotype was observed a handful of times. The V call is TRBV10-1, the J call TRBJ1-4; D is possibly TRBD1 (6 bases). Trimming took off 4 bases at V and 13 bases at J, with 16 bases between the two ends. CDR1 is WNHNN and CDR2 is SYGVQD in the germline V gene (reference sequence). CDR3 length: 13 amino acids. As DNA, the CDR3 is TGCGCCAGCAGTGGATACAGGGCCCCCGGACTGTTTTTT. Protein sequence: CASSGYRAPGLFF.

This CDR3 reads CSVGRRGDEQYF. CDR3 sequence (DNA): TGCAGCGTTGGGCGACGGGGCGACGAGCAGTACTTC. J is TRBJ2-7 and V is TRBV29-1; D assignment may be TRBD1 or TRBD2 (5 bases each). This CDR3 region has 12 residues. V shed 4 bases and J shed 5 bases, with 12 bases lying between them. Germline CDR1 is SQVTM and CDR2 is ANQGSEA.

V and J are TRBV5-5 and TRBJ1-6; no firm D call. Trimming took off 4 bases at V and 5 bases at J, with 10 bases between the two ends. The germline gives CDR1 SGHKS, CDR2 YYEKEE (reference sequence). This CDR3 has 14 residues. The CDR3 DNA follows: TGTGCCAGCAGCCATGGAAGTAATAATTCACCCCTCCACTTT. It is translated as CASSHGSNNSPLHF.

Only a few counts were recorded for this clonotype. CDR3 sequence: CSAREGQGIISTDTQYF. CDR3 nucleotide sequence: TGCAGTGCTAGAGAGGGACAGGGAATTATTTCCACAGATACGCAGTATTTT. V gene TRBV20-1 combines with J gene TRBJ2-3; 9 bases agree with TRBD1. The CDR3 is made up of 17 amino acids. Germline lookup yields CDR1 DFQATT and CDR2 SNEGSKA (reference sequence). V shed 0 bases and J 2 bases; nucleotides not matched to a gene: 9.

The V call is TRBV20-1, the J call TRBJ2-1; 11 bases are shared with TRBD2. The CDR3 spans 13 residues. The germline gives CDR1 DFQATT, CDR2 SNEGSKA (reference sequence). V lost 3 bases and J lost 10; bases outside the gene matches: 5. The CDR3 is CSASSGGVREQFF. CDR3 in DNA: TGCAGTGCTAGTAGCGGGGGGGTCCGGGAGCAGTTCTTC.

The chain combines TRBV2 with TRBJ2-7; 8 bases fit TRBD1. The J segment lost 3 bases and the V segment lost 2 bases, leaving 6 bases of the junction unmatched. This CDR3 comprises 15 residues. Germline V gene sequence: CDR1 SNHLY, CDR2 FYNNEI. CDR3 DNA sequence: TGTGCCAGCAGTGAAATGGCGGGACAGGTCTACGAGCAGTACTTC. Amino acid sequence: CASSEMAGQVYEQYF.

This clonotype was recorded a few times. The chain has TRBV7-9 and TRBJ2-3; weak D call: TRBD2 (5 bases). Germline lookup yields CDR1 SEHNR and CDR2 FQNEAQ (reference sequence). Between the trimmed V and J ends, which lost 2 bases and 0 bases, there was a span of 9 bases. The CDR3 has 15 residues. The CDR3 nucleotides are TGTGCCAGCAGCTTAACGACGGGGAGCACAGATACGCAGTATTTT. Amino acids: CASSLTTGSTDTQYF.

A few counts support this clonotype. The chain combines TRBV7-2 with TRBJ1-3, with D possibly being TRBD1 (5 bases). V lost 1 base and J 2 bases, leaving 9 bases between the germline ends. The length of the CDR3 is 15 residues. Germline V gives CDR1 SGHTA, CDR2 FQGNSA. DNA for the CDR3: TGTGCCAGCAGCTTAGGGGGGGGGACTGGAAACACCATATATTTT. Protein sequence: CASSLGGGTGNTIYF. Full variable domain (rest looked up from reference TRBV7-2 and TRBJ1-3): GAGVSQSPSNKVTEKGKDVELRCDPISGHTALYWYRQSLGQGLEFLIYFQGNSAPDKSGLPSDRFSAERTGGSVSTLTIQRTQQEDSAVYLCASSLGGGTGNTIYFGEGSWLTVV.

This clonotype was seen more than once but under ten times. The chain is built from TRBV12-3 or TRBV12-4 and TRBJ1-3; D remains ambiguous. There are 15 residues in the CDR3. Trimming cost V 6 bases and J 4 bases, with 16 bases left between them. The CDR3 DNA reads as TGTGCCAGCAGCTTACTGGCAGTAGACGGAAACACCATATATTTT. This sequence encodes CASSLLAVDGNTIYF.

This clonotype appeared a few times. The chain carries TRBV4-3 and TRBJ2-6; no definite D call. This CDR3 spans 19 amino acids. V shed 3 bases and J shed 1 base, with 19 bases lying between them. Per the germline V gene, CDR1 is LGHNA and CDR2 is YSLEER. Here the CDR3 reads CASSHQFSQSPSGANVLTF. CDR3 sequence (DNA): TGCGCCAGCAGCCACCAGTTTTCCCAGAGCCCTTCTGGGGCCAACGTCCTGACTTTC.

The rearrangement joins TRBV7-2 to TRBJ2-1; maybe TRBD2 (6 bases). V lost 4 bases and J 0 bases, leaving 10 bases between the germline ends. The CDR3 extends over 15 amino acids. The germline gives CDR1 SGHTA, CDR2 FQGNSA. CDR3 sequence: CASSSETSSYNEQFF. The CDR3, as DNA: TGTGCCAGCAGCTCAGAGACTAGCTCCTACAATGAGCAGTTCTTC.

The rearrangement links TRBV4-1 to TRBJ1-5; D might be TRBD1 (5 bases). V shed 1 base and J shed 4 bases, with 17 bases lying between them. Germline V gene lookup returns CDR1 MGHRA and CDR2 YSYEKL. The CDR3 spans 17 residues. CDR3 in amino acids: CASSQVLQGSSNQPQHF. In DNA form, the CDR3 reads TGCGCCAGCAGCCAAGTACTCCAGGGATCCTCAAATCAGCCCCAGCATTTT.

This clonotype was picked up a small number of times. The gene calls are TRBV10-2 and TRBJ2-5, with 7 bases aligning to TRBD1. V was pared by 6 bases and J by 5 bases, with 12 bases of the junction left unmatched. The CDR3 has 15 amino acids. Per the germline V gene, CDR1 is WSHSY and CDR2 is SAAADI. The CDR3 region has the DNA TGCGCCAGCAGCAGCAGGGGGATGACAGATGAGACCCAGTACTTC. Encoded protein: CASSSRGMTDETQYF.

This clonotype has just a few counts. The chain carries TRBV7-6 and TRBJ2-5; the match to TRBD1 covers 9 bases. With V trimmed by 5 bases and J by 5 bases, 9 bases remained unmatched. Germline values: CDR1 SGHVS, CDR2 FNYEAQ. The CDR3 is made up of 15 amino acids. The CDR3 DNA follows: TGTGCCAGCAGCAAGGACAGGGGACGGTTTGAGACCCAGTACTTC. Protein sequence: CASSKDRGRFETQYF. Together with reference TRBV7-6 and TRBJ2-5, the CDR3 gives the full variable domain: GAGVSQSPRYKVTKRGQDVALRCDPISGHVSLYWYRQALGQGPEFLTYFNYEAQQDKSGLPNDRFSAERPEGSISTLTIQRTEQRDSAMYRCASSKDRGRFETQYFGPGTRLLVL.

There are many counts of this clonotype. The rearrangement joins TRBV7-2 to TRBJ1-1; D perhaps matches TRBD1 (6 bases). The CDR3 has 15 amino acids. V gave up 6 bases and J gave up 5 bases, with 19 bases separating them. Germline V gene sequence: CDR1 SGHTA, CDR2 FQGNSA. Here the CDR3 reads CASSLAPGRGTEAFF. Written as DNA, the CDR3 is TGTGCCAGCAGTCTAGCGCCAGGGAGGGGGACTGAAGCTTTCTTT.